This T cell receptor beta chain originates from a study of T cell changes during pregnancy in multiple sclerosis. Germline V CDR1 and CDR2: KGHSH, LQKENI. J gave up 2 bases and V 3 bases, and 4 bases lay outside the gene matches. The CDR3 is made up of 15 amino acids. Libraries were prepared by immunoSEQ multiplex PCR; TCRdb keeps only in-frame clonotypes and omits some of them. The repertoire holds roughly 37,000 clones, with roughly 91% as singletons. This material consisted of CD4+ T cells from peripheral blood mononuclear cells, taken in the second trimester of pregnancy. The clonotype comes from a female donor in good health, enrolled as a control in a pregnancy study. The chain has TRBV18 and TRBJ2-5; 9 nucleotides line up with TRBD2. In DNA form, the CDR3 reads TGTGCCAGCTCACCGGACGCGGGGGGGCAAGAGACCCAGTACTTC. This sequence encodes CASSPDAGGQETQYF.